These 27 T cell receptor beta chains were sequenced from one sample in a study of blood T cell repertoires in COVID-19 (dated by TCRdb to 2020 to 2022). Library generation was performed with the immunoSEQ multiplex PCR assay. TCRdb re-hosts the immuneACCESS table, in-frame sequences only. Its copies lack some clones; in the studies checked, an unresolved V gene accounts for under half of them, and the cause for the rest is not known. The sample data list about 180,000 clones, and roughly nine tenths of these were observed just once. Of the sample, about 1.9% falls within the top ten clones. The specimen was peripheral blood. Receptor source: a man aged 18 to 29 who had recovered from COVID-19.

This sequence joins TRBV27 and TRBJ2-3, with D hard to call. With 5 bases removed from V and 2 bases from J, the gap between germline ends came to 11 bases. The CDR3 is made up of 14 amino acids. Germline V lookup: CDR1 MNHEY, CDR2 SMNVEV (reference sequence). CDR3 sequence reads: CASSPLGPTDTQYF. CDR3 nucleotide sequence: TGTGCCAGCAGTCCGCTGGGCCCCACAGATACGCAGTATTTT.

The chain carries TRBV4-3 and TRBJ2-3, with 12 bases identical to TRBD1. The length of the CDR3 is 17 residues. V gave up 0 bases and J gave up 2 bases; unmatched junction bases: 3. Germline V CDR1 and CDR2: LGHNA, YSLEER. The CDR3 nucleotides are TGCGCCAGCAGCCAAGAATTGGGACAGGGGGCCACAGATACGCAGTATTTT. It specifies CASSQELGQGATDTQYF.

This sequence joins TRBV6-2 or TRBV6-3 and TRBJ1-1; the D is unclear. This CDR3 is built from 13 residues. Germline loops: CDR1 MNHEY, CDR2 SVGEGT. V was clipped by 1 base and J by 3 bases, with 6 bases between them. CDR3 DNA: TGTGCCAGCAGTTACTACCCGGACACTGAAGCTTTCTTT. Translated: CASSYYPDTEAFF.

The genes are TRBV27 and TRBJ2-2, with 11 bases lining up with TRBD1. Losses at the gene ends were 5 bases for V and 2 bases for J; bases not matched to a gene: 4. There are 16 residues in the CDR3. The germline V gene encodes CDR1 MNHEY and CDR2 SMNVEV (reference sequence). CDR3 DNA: TGTGCCAGCAGTCCCGGGACAGGGGGTAACACCGGGGAGCTGTTTTTT. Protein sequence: CASSPGTGGNTGELFF.

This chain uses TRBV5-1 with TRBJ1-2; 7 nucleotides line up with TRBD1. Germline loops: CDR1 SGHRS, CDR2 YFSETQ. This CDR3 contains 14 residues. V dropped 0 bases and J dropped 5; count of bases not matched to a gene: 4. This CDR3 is CASSLVGTEYGYTF. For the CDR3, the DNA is TGCGCCAGCAGCTTGGTAGGGACAGAGTATGGCTACACCTTC.

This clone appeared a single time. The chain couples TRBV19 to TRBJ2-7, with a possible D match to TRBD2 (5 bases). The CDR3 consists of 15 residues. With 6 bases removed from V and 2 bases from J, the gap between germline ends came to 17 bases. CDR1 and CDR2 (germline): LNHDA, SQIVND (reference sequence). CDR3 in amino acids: CASSPEGGSAYEQYF. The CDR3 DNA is TGTGCCAGTAGCCCCGAAGGTGGTAGCGCCTACGAGCAGTACTTC.

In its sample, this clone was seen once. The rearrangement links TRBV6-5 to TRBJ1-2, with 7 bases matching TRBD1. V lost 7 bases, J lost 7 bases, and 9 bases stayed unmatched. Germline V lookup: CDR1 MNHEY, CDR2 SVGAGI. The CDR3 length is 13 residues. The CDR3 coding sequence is TGTGCCAGCATCAGGACAGGTGTTCGTGGCTACACCTTC. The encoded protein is CASIRTGVRGYTF.

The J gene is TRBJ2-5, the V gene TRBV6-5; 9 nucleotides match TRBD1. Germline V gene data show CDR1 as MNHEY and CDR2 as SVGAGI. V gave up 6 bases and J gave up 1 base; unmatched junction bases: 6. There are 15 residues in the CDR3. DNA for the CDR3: TGTGCCAGCAGGGGGACAGGGTTGGGCCAAGAGACCCAGTACTTC. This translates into CASRGTGLGQETQYF.

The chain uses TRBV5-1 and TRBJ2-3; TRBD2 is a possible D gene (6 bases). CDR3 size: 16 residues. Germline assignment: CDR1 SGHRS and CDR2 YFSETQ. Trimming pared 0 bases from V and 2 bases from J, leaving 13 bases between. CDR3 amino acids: CASSLGTTTNTDTQYF. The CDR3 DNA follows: TGCGCCAGCAGCTTGGGGACTACAACTAACACAGATACGCAGTATTTT.

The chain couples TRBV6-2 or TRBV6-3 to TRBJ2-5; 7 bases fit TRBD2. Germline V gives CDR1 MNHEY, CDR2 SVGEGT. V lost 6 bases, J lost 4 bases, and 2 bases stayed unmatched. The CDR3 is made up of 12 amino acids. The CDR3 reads CASSRGGETQYF. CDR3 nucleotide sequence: TGTGCCAGCAGCCGCGGGGGAGAGACCCAGTACTTC.

The CDR3 bases are TGTGCCAGCAGCTTGTCGGGACAGGGTTCATCTTTCTTT. This codes for CASSLSGQGSSFF. V usage is TRBV7-2 and J usage is TRBJ1-1; 9 bases are a match to TRBD1. Germline trimming cut 3 bases from V and 12 bases from J; bases unmatched to any gene: 8. CDR3 length equals 13 residues. Looked up from germline, CDR1 is SGHTA and CDR2 is FQGNSA.

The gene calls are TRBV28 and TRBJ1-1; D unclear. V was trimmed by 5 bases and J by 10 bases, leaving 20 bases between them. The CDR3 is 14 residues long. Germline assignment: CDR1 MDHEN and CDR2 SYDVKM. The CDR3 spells CASSPRVQSRGAFF. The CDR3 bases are TGTGCCAGCAGTCCGAGGGTACAGTCCAGAGGAGCTTTCTTT.

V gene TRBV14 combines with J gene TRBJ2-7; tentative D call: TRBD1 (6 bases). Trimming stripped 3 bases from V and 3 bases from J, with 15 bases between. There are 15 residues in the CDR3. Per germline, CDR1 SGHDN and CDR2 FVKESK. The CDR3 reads CASSHGVGASYEQYF. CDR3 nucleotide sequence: TGTGCCAGCAGCCATGGTGTGGGGGCCAGCTACGAGCAGTACTTC. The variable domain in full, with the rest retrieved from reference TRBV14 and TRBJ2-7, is EAGVTQFPSHSVIEKGQTVTLRCDPISGHDNLYWYRRVMGKEIKFLLHFVKESKQDESGMPNNRFLAERTGGTYSTLKVQPAELEDSGVYFCASSHGVGASYEQYFGPGTRLTVT.

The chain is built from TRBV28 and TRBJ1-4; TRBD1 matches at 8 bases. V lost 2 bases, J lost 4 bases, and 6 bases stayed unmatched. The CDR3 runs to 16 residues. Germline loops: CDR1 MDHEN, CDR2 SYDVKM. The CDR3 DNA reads TGTGCCAGCAGTTTACGCGGGACAGGCCTTAATGAAAAACTGTTTTTT. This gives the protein CASSLRGTGLNEKLFF.

The CDR3 nucleotides read TGTGCCAGCAGTCCTACCACGGGACTAGACCAAAACATTCAGTACTTC. Its translation: CASSPTTGLDQNIQYF. The chain links TRBV28 to TRBJ2-4; 8 bases are a match to TRBD2. The trim removed 5 bases at V and 5 bases at J, leaving 11 bases unmatched. The CDR3 is 16 amino acids. Looked up from germline, CDR1 is MDHEN and CDR2 is SYDVKM.

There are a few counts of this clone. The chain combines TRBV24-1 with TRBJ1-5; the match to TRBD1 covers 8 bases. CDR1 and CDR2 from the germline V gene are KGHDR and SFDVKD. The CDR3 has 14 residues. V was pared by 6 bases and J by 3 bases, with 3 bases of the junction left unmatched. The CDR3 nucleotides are TGTGCCACCAGTCGACAGGGGTACAATCAGCCCCAGCATTTT. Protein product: CATSRQGYNQPQHF.

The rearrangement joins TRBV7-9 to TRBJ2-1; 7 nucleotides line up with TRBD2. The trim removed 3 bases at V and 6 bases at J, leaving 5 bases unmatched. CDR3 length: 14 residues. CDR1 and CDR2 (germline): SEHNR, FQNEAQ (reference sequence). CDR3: CASSLTSSSNEQFF. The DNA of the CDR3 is TGTGCCAGCAGCTTGACTAGCAGTTCCAATGAGCAGTTCTTC.

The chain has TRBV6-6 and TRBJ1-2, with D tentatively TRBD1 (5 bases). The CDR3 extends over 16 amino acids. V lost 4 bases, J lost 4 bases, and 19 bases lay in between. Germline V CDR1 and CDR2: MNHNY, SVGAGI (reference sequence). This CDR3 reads CASSSAGSYLGYGYTF. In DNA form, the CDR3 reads TGTGCCAGCAGTTCGGCAGGGTCCTACCTGGGCTATGGCTACACCTTC.

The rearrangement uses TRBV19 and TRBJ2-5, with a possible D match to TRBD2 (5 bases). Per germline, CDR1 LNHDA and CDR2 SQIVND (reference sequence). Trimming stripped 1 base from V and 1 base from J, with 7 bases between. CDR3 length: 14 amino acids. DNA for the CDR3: TGTGCCAGTAGTATAGTCGGGGTCCAAGAGACCCAGTACTTC. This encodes CASSIVGVQETQYF.

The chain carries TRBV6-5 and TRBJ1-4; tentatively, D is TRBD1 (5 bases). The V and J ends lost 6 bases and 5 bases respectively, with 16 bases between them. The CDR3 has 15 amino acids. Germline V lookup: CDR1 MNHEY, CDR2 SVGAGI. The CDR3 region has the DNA TGTGCCAGCAGAGACCTGGGGGAGGGGAATGAAAAACTGTTTTTT. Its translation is CASRDLGEGNEKLFF.

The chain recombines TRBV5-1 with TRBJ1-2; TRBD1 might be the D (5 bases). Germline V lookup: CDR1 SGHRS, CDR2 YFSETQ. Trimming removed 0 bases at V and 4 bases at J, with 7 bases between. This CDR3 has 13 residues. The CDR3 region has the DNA TGCGCCAGCAGCTTGGGACAGTCCTATGGCTACACCTTC. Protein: CASSLGQSYGYTF.

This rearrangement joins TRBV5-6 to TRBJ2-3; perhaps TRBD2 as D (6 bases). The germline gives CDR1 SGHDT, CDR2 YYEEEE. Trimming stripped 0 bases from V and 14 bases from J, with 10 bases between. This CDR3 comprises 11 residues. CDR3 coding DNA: TGTGCCAGCAGCTTGGGACTAGAGAGGTATTTT. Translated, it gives CASSLGLERYF.

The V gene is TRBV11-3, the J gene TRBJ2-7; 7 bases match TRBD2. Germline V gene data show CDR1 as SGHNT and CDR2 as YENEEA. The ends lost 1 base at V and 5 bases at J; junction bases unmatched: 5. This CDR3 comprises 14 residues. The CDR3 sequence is CASSLGGGSNEQYF. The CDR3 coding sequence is TGTGCCAGCAGCTTAGGCGGCGGGAGCAACGAGCAGTACTTC.

CDR3 amino acids: CASSFRTTSPSPQHF. For the CDR3, the DNA is TGTGCCAGCAGTTTCAGAACGACATCCCCATCTCCCCAGCATTTT. The V call is TRBV28, the J call TRBJ1-5; no reliable D call. There are 15 residues in the CDR3. Per the germline V gene, CDR1 is MDHEN and CDR2 is SYDVKM. Trimming removed 3 bases from V and 10 bases from J, with 19 bases in between.

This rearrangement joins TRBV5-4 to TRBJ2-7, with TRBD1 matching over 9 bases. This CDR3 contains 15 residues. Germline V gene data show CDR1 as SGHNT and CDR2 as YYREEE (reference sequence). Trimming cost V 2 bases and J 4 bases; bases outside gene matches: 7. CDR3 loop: CASSFPGTGKYEQYF. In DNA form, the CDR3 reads TGTGCCAGCAGCTTCCCCGGGACAGGGAAATACGAGCAGTACTTC.

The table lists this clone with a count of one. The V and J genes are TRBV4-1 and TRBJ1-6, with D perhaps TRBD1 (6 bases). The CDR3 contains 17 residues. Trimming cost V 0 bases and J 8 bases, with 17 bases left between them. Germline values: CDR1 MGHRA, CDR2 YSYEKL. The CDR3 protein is CASSQDPGGSFYSPLHF. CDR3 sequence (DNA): TGCGCCAGCAGCCAAGATCCGGGGGGCAGCTTTTATTCACCCCTCCACTTT.

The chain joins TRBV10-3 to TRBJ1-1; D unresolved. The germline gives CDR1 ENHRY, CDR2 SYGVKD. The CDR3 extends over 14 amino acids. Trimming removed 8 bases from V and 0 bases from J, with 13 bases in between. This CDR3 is CAISLAGMNTEAFF. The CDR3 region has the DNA TGTGCCATCTCCCTGGCAGGTATGAACACTGAAGCTTTCTTT.